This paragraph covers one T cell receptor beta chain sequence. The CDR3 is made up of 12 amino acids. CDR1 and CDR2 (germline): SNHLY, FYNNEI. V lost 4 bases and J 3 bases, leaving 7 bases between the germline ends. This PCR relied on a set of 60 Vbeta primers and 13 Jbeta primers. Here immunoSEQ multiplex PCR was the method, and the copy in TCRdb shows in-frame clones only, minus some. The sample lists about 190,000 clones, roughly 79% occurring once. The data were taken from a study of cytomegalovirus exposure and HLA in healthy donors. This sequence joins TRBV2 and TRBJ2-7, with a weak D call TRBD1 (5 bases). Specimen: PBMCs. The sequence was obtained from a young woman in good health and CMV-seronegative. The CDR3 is CASSGQGYEQYF. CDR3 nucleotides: TGTGCCAGCAGTGGGCAGGGCTACGAGCAGTACTTC. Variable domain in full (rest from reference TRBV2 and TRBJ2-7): EPEVTQTPSHQVTQMGQEVILRCVPISNHLYFYWYRQILGQKVEFLVSFYNNEISEKSEIFDDQFSVERPDGSNFTLKIRSTKLEDSAMYFCASSGQGYEQYFGPGTRLTVT.